Below are 26 T cell receptor beta chains sequenced from a single sample in a study of blood T cell repertoires in COVID-19. Sequencing used immunoSEQ multiplex PCR; TCRdb keeps in-frame clones, though not all of them. This sample yields 140,000 to 150,000 clones, of which roughly 88% are seen a single time; around 1.7% belongs to the top ten. Input material: peripheral blood. Receptor source: a woman aged 45 to 65 with acute or convalescent COVID-19.

The gene calls are TRBV18 and TRBJ2-7; TRBD1 matches at 8 bases. Germline CDR1 KGHSH, CDR2 LQKENI. The CDR3 is 14 residues long. Trimming took 6 bases from V and 2 from J; bases not matched to a gene: 6. The CDR3 coding sequence is TGTGCCAGCTCCCGACAGGACAGGGCCTACGAGCAGTACTTC. This codes for CASSRQDRAYEQYF.

The rearrangement joins TRBV2 to TRBJ1-6, with D tentatively TRBD1 (5 bases). The germline gives CDR1 SNHLY, CDR2 FYNNEI. The CDR3 is 14 residues long. Trimming pared 7 bases from V and 8 bases from J, leaving 15 bases between. The DNA of the CDR3 is TGTGCCAGCATTGGGACTGACGAGTATTCACCCCTCCACTTT. This translates into CASIGTDEYSPLHF.

The chain is built from TRBV3-1 (or the pseudogene TRBV3-2) and TRBJ2-3, with 15 bases aligning to TRBD2. V shed 4 bases and J 4 bases; nucleotides not matched to a gene: 12. Germline CDR1 LGHDT, CDR2 YNNKEL (reference sequence). The CDR3 has 19 amino acids. CDR3 region: CASSLRVVGLAGGADTQYF. CDR3 sequence (DNA): TGTGCCAGCAGCCTCCGCGTGGTAGGACTAGCGGGAGGGGCAGATACGCAGTATTTT.

This clone was found once. The chain combines TRBV28 with TRBJ2-1, with D tentatively TRBD1 (6 bases). This CDR3 comprises 14 residues. From germline, CDR1 is MDHEN and CDR2 SYDVKM. The ends were cut back, 2 bases at V and 7 bases at J, with 12 bases in the middle. In DNA, the CDR3 is TGTGCCAGCAGTTTACCCCGGACAGTTAATGAGCAGTTCTTC. Translating gives CASSLPRTVNEQFF.

The rearrangement joins TRBV9 to TRBJ1-2; 8 positions match TRBD1. CDR1 is SGDLS and CDR2 is YYNGEE in the germline V gene. The CDR3 totals 14 residues. V lost 0 bases, J lost 4 bases, and 2 bases stayed unmatched. In DNA form, the CDR3 reads TGTGCCAGCAGCGTAGATACAGGGGGCTATGGCTACACCTTC. This sequence encodes CASSVDTGGYGYTF.

This sequence joins TRBV6-5 and TRBJ2-7, with TRBD2 matching 7 bases. The V segment lost 10 bases and the J segment 2 bases; nucleotides outside the gene matches: 11. Germline lookup yields CDR1 MNHEY and CDR2 SVGAGI. There are 14 residues in the CDR3. The CDR3 reads CATREGTGPYEQYF. In DNA form, the CDR3 reads TGTGCCACCAGGGAGGGCACGGGGCCCTACGAGCAGTACTTC.

This clone turned up a few times. This chain connects TRBV7-9 to TRBJ1-1, with no clear D. CDR1 and CDR2 from the germline V gene are SEHNR and FQNEAQ (reference sequence). The CDR3 spans 14 residues. Trimming shortened V by 4 bases and J by 2 bases, and 11 bases separated the two germline ends. CDR3 DNA sequence: TGTGCCAGCAGCTACGGGAATATTAACACTGAAGCTTTCTTT. Translation gives CASSYGNINTEAFF.

V is TRBV18 and J is TRBJ2-5, with a tentative D call TRBD2 (6 bases). V was cut by 6 bases and J by 5 bases, with 16 bases left in between. This CDR3 region has 14 residues. The V gene's germline CDR1 is KGHSH and CDR2 LQKENI. As DNA, the CDR3 is TGTGCCAGCTCGCCCTTCGGGGCGGGGGAGACCCAGTACTTC. Its translation: CASSPFGAGETQYF. Supplemented by reference TRBV18 and TRBJ2-5, the full variable domain reads NAGVMQNPRHLVRRRGQEARLRCSPMKGHSHVYWYRQLPEEGLKFMVYLQKENIIDESGMPKERFSAEFPKEGPSILRIQQVVRGDSAAYFCASSPFGAGETQYFGPGTRLLVL.

The V call is TRBV6-5, the J call TRBJ2-7; 10 nucleotides match TRBD1. Germline V gene lookup returns CDR1 MNHEY and CDR2 SVGAGI. CDR3 size: 16 residues. The V gene end was trimmed by 4 bases and the J gene end by 4 bases; junction bases not matched to a gene: 10. The CDR3, as DNA: TGTGCCAGCAGTTGGGGGATGACAGGGGGCGGGTACGAGCAGTACTTC. Protein: CASSWGMTGGGYEQYF.

The chain is built from TRBV6-2 or TRBV6-3 and TRBJ2-7, with 12 bases that match TRBD2. The CDR3 has 16 amino acids. Germline-derived CDR1 and CDR2 are MNHEY and SVGEGT. After removal of 4 bases from V and 5 bases from J, the junction contained 9 bases not matched to a gene. DNA of the CDR3: TGTGCCAGCAGTTCAGTTCTAGCGGGAGGGCCCAACGAGCAGTACTTC. Residues: CASSSVLAGGPNEQYF.

The chain couples TRBV27 to TRBJ1-6; D gene ambiguous. This CDR3 is 13 amino acids long. CDR1 and CDR2 from the germline V gene are MNHEY and SMNVEV (reference sequence). Trimming shortened V by 3 bases and J by 7 bases, and 7 bases separated the two germline ends. DNA for the CDR3: TGTGCCAGCAGTTTCCCCGGGAATTCACCCCTCCACTTT. Protein product: CASSFPGNSPLHF.

This clone was observed a handful of times. The chain links TRBV14 to TRBJ2-1, with D hard to call. There are 16 residues in the CDR3. Germline CDR1 reads SGHDN; CDR2 reads FVKESK. V lost 0 bases to trimming and J lost 0 bases, with 9 bases between them. The CDR3 DNA follows: TGTGCCAGCAGCCAAGATCTATGGTTCTCCTACAATGAGCAGTTCTTC. Encoded protein: CASSQDLWFSYNEQFF.

V and J are TRBV28 and TRBJ2-5; 9 bases are shared with TRBD1. J was trimmed by 2 bases and V by 5 bases; bases with no gene match: 6. The CDR3 runs 15 residues. Per germline, CDR1 MDHEN and CDR2 SYDVKM. The CDR3 region is CASSPGTGSQETQYF. As DNA, the CDR3 is TGTGCCAGCAGTCCCGGGACAGGGAGTCAAGAGACCCAGTACTTC.

Here the CDR3 reads CASSPDIYGYTF. CDR3 coding DNA: TGTGCCAGCAGCCCCGACATCTATGGCTACACCTTC. The V call is TRBV14, the J call TRBJ1-2; D gene ambiguous. Per germline, CDR1 SGHDN and CDR2 FVKESK. CDR3 length equals 12 residues. Trimming removed 4 bases at V and 4 bases at J, with 7 bases between.

The chain couples TRBV5-1 to TRBJ2-1; D not certain. The V end lost 3 bases, the J end lost 0 bases, and 10 bases lay between the germline ends. Germline lookup yields CDR1 SGHRS and CDR2 YFSETQ. This CDR3 is built from 15 residues. The chain's CDR3 is CASSSTANSYNEQFF. CDR3 in DNA: TGCGCCAGCAGCTCGACTGCTAACTCCTACAATGAGCAGTTCTTC.

The rearrangement uses TRBV9 and TRBJ2-7; 8 bases agree with TRBD2. Per germline, CDR1 SGDLS and CDR2 YYNGEE. V dropped 4 bases and J dropped 2; count of bases not matched to a gene: 17. CDR3 length: 18 amino acids. CDR3 sequence reads: CASSPTGGGRIPTYEQYF. The DNA of the CDR3 is TGTGCCAGCAGCCCGACGGGGGGCGGGAGGATTCCAACCTACGAGCAGTACTTC.

This clone occurred once. The chain uses TRBV3-1 (or the pseudogene TRBV3-2) and TRBJ1-2, with D tentatively TRBD1 (5 bases). The germline V gene encodes CDR1 LGHDT and CDR2 YNNKEL (reference sequence). The ends were cut back, 0 bases at V and 4 bases at J, with 12 bases in the middle. The CDR3 is made up of 15 amino acids. Written as DNA, the CDR3 is TGTGCCAGCAGCCAAGATGAGAAGGGGATCTATGGCTACACCTTC. It encodes CASSQDEKGIYGYTF.

The chain couples TRBV18 to TRBJ1-1; TRBD1 might be the D (6 bases). The CDR3 extends over 12 amino acids. V was trimmed by 5 bases and J by 8 bases, leaving 12 bases between them. Germline V CDR1 and CDR2: KGHSH, LQKENI. The CDR3 here is CASSTRGLEAFF. The CDR3 bases are TGTGCCAGCTCAACCAGGGGCCTCGAAGCTTTCTTT.

The rearrangement links TRBV19 to TRBJ2-4; D is perhaps TRBD2 (6 bases). The length of the CDR3 is 13 residues. Trimming cost V 8 bases and J 10 bases, with 18 bases left between them. Germline V lookup: CDR1 LNHDA, CDR2 SQIVND (reference sequence). For the CDR3, the DNA is TGTGCCAGTCGGAGTGGGGGAGGTGGGATTCAGTACTTC. It codes for CASRSGGGGIQYF.

This chain joins TRBV3-1 (or the pseudogene TRBV3-2) and TRBJ2-1; 7 nucleotides line up with TRBD1. CDR1 is LGHDT and CDR2 is YNNKEL in the germline V gene (reference sequence). V shed 1 base, J shed 0 bases, and the junction held 12 bases outside the gene matches. The CDR3 runs 19 residues. In DNA form, the CDR3 reads TGTGCCAGCAGCCAAGCAGGGGGTCCCGAAACGCGCTCCTACAATGAGCAGTTCTTC. This sequence encodes CASSQAGGPETRSYNEQFF.

The chain uses TRBV14 and TRBJ2-1; possible D gene TRBD2, 6 bases. Germline-derived CDR1 and CDR2 are SGHDN and FVKESK. The CDR3 is 17 residues long. V was trimmed by 3 bases and J by 3 bases, leaving 18 bases between them. The CDR3 region is CASSHWDFSQGYNEQFF. The CDR3 DNA reads as TGTGCCAGCAGCCACTGGGACTTTAGTCAGGGCTACAATGAGCAGTTCTTC.

This sequence joins TRBV11-2 and TRBJ2-5, with D hard to call. V gave up 5 bases and J gave up 0 bases, with 10 bases separating them. Germline lookup yields CDR1 SGHAT and CDR2 FQNNGV. The CDR3 is made up of 14 amino acids. Here the CDR3 reads CASSHTMYQETQYF. In DNA form, the CDR3 reads TGTGCCAGCAGCCACACAATGTACCAAGAGACCCAGTACTTC.

The rearrangement links TRBV19 to TRBJ2-5, with TRBD1 identical over 10 bases. With V trimmed by 5 bases and J by 4 bases, 7 bases remained unmatched. This CDR3 contains 15 residues. Germline lookup yields CDR1 LNHDA and CDR2 SQIVND (reference sequence). CDR3: CASSAPGQGIETQYF. The CDR3 region has the DNA TGTGCCAGTAGTGCCCCGGGACAGGGGATAGAGACCCAGTACTTC. The entire variable domain, with the rest obtained from reference TRBV19 and TRBJ2-5, is as follows: DGGITQSPKYLFRKEGQNVTLSCEQNLNHDAMYWYRQDPGQGLRLIYYSQIVNDFQKGDIAEGYSVSREKKESFPLTVTSAQKNPTAFYLCASSAPGQGIETQYFGPGTRLLVL.

V is TRBV30 and J is TRBJ2-7; 9 bases are shared with TRBD1. In germline, CDR1 is GTSNPN, CDR2 SVGIG (reference sequence). The J segment lost 5 bases and the V segment lost 5 bases, leaving 10 bases of the junction unmatched. This CDR3 region has 14 residues. DNA of the CDR3: TGTGCCTGGGAACCGGGACAGGGATGGGACGAGCAGTACTTC. Amino acids: CAWEPGQGWDEQYF.

This rearrangement joins TRBV7-9 to TRBJ2-7; TRBD2 matches 13 bases. The CDR3 length is 16 residues. The V gene's germline CDR1 is SEHNR and CDR2 FQNEAQ (reference sequence). V was clipped by 5 bases and J by 6 bases; unmatched bases: 10. The CDR3 DNA follows: TGTGCCAGCAGCCTCGAAGGGGGACTAGCGGGATTCGAGCAGTACTTC. Its translation: CASSLEGGLAGFEQYF.

The CDR3: CASSPAQGSGQPQHF. CDR3 bases: TGTGCCAGCTCACCCGCCCAGGGGTCGGGACAGCCCCAGCATTTT. V gene TRBV18 combines with J gene TRBJ1-5; tentative D call: TRBD1 (6 bases). The length of the CDR3 is 15 residues. Looked up from germline, CDR1 is KGHSH and CDR2 is LQKENI. Trimming shortened V by 3 bases and J by 7 bases, and 16 bases separated the two germline ends.